The clone carrying this TCR beta chain came up a few times. Sequence at one end of the junction differs from germline and may be a read error. The data stem from a study of regulatory T cells in long-lasting Graves disease. Time point defined: newly diagnosed GD, antithyroid drugs for less than 3 months. Following extraction of RNA from PBMCs, that RNA was used to make the TCR library. Building the TCR beta libraries relied on iRepertoire HTBI primers, and CDR3 regions underwent Arm-PCR. MiXCR was run by TCRdb on the multiplex PCR reads, yielding one entry per CDR3 protein. Of over 500,000 distinct CDR3 sequences in the sample, about 16% are singletons; the top ten hold around 12%. These data were also reused for a study on T cells in Graves' hyperthyroidism and ophthalmopathy. Per that paper: Patients having uncontrolled infection, another autoimmune disease, pregnancy or lactation were not included.

The receptor was derived from a man younger than 35 with Graves disease. Material: peripheral blood mononuclear cells (PBMCs), obtained at new diagnosis, from a patient treated with antithyroid drugs.

The CDR3 loop reads CASSPQGGGNCGYTF. In nucleotides, the CDR3 is TGTGCCAGCAGCCCCCAAGGTGGGGGGAACTGTGGCTACACCTTC. The V call is TRBV9, the J call TRBJ1-2; tentative D call: TRBD1 (5 bases). The CDR3 covers 15 residues. Germline V lookup: CDR1 SGDLS, CDR2 YYNGEE. Drawing the rest from reference TRBV9 and TRBJ1-2, the complete variable domain is DSGVTQTPKHLITATGQRVTLRCSPRSGDLSVYWYQQSLDQGLQFLIQYYNGEERAKGNILERFSAQQFPDLHSELNLSSLELGDSALYFCASSPQGGGNCGYTFGSGTRLTVV.